This record covers a single TCR beta chain. What it binds is not known. This CDR3 has 15 residues. Germline CDR1 reads SGHDT; CDR2 reads YYEEEE. After removal of 3 bases from V and 3 bases from J, the junction contained 7 bases not matched to a gene. These data belong to a study of cytotoxic CD8 clonotypes in ibrutinib-treated CLL. Study as a whole: Specimens for response were gathered following a median around a year of therapy, spanning 6 to 36. On average, each sample had hundreds of thousands of productive templates and 96,000 or so productive rearrangements.

Points from the study as a whole: Clonality went up at the time of ibrutinib response, stayed stable in sustained remission, and later dropped back toward its baseline level at progression.

Data came from immunoSEQ multiplex PCR; TCRdb stores just in-frame clones and leaves some out. Of roughly 130,000 clones listed, approximately 80% are singletons. The chain couples TRBV5-6 to TRBJ2-7; 9 nucleotides align to TRBD1. The sequence was collected from a human donor with chronic lymphocytic leukemia. The material sequenced was PBMCs, taken after 12 months of ibrutinib treatment. This CDR3 is CASSSPTGGVYEQYF. Here the CDR3 DNA reads TGTGCCAGCAGCTCTCCGACAGGGGGTGTCTACGAGCAGTACTTC.